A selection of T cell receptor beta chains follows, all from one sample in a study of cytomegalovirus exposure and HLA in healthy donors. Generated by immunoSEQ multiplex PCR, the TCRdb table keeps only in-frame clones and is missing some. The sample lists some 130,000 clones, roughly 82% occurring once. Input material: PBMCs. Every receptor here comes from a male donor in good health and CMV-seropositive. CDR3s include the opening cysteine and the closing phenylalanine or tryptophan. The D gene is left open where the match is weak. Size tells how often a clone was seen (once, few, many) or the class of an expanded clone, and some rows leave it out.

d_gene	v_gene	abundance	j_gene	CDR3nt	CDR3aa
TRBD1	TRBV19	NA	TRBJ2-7	TGTGCCAGTAGTACAACAGGGGTCTCCTACGAGCAGTACTTC	CASSTTGVSYEQYF
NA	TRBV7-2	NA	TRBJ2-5	TGTGCCAGCAGCTCCGGGGGCGGGAGTTCGCGGACCCAGTACTTC	CASSSGGGSSRTQYF
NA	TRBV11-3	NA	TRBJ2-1	TGTGCCAGCAGCTTAGCTGGGCTCTCCTACAATGAGCAGTTCTTC	CASSLAGLSYNEQFF
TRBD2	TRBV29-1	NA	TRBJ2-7	TGCAGCGGGATAGCGGGAGTAGGATACGAGCAGTACTTC	CSGIAGVGYEQYF
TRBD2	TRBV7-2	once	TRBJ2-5	TGTGCCAGCAGCTTAGCGTTCGCGGGAGAGGAGACCCAGTACTTC	CASSLAFAGEETQYF
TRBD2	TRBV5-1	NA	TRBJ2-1	TGCGCCAGCAAGGGGCTAGCGGGAGGGAATGAGCAGTTCTTC	CASKGLAGGNEQFF
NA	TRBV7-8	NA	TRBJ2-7	TGTGCCAGCAGCTTTTTCGAGGGCAGGGGCCACGAGCAGTACTTC	CASSFFEGRGHEQYF
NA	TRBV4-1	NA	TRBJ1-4	TGCGCCAGCAGCCAAGATAGGTCAGGGGATGAAAAACTGTTTTTT	CASSQDRSGDEKLFF
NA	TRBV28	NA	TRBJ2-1	TGTGCCAGCAGTGACAGGAGCTCCTACAATGAGCAGTTCTTC	CASSDRSSYNEQFF
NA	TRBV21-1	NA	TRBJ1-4	TGTGCCAGCAGCAAAGTGGGGGACAAGGTTAATGAAAAACTGTTTTTT	CASSKVGDKVNEKLFF
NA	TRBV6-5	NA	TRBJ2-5	TGTGCCAGCAGTTACCCCGGCAGGCAAGAGACCCAGTACTTC	CASSYPGRQETQYF